The clone carrying this T cell receptor beta chain showed up just once. The target antigen is unknown. Method: immunoSEQ multiplex PCR; TCRdb's copy keeps in-frame clones and lacks some. The data show about 36,000 clones, around 80% seen once. The data were taken from a study of CD4 T cells in relation to SARS-CoV-2 and coronaviruses. Study at large: After roughly ten days of antigen culture, PBMC TCR beta CDR3s were sequenced. General observations from the study: Memory recall responses, not primary responses primed in culture, are what the assay detects.

CD4 enrichment then naive enrichment separated naive from memory CD4+ cells. Sorted naive or memory CD4+ cells met CEF peptides for 9 to 11 days. V lost 3 bases and J lost 4; bases outside the gene matches: 5. This CDR3 contains 15 residues. CDR1 and CDR2 from the germline V gene are DFQATT and SNEGSKA (reference sequence). This clonotype originated in an adult with COVID-19. The chain has TRBV20-1 and TRBJ2-5; 13 bases match TRBD2. Specimen: memory CD4+ T cells from PBMCs, cultured in vitro. In DNA form, the CDR3 reads TGCAGTGCTAGTATGAGACTAGCGGGAGGAGAGACCCAGTACTTC. Translating gives CSASMRLAGGETQYF.